The next 5 T cell receptor beta chains were all read from a single sample in a study of glioma-infiltrating T cells. Amplification of TCR alpha and beta CDR3 regions from RNA used iRepertoire nested multiplex PCR. One entry per CDR3 protein, called by TCRdb with MiXCR from the multiplex PCR reads. The repertoire includes 300,000 to 450,000 distinct CDR3 sequences, about two fifths of them detected once, and 12% sits in the top ten. The sample consisted of glioma tissue, nonneoplastic brain tissue, or PBMCs (not recorded which). All receptors come from a human donor with low-grade glioma or glioblastoma, undergoing nonglioma brain surgery, or in good health (not recorded which).

At least ten counts were recorded for this clonotype. The chain links TRBV6-5 to TRBJ1-3, with D unclear. CDR3 size: 15 residues. V dropped 0 bases and J dropped 3 bases, with 9 bases sitting between them. Germline V gives CDR1 MNHEY, CDR2 SVGAGI. In DNA, the CDR3 is TGTGCCAGCAGTTACTCGGAAGGGTTTGGAAACACCATATATTTT. It codes for CASSYSEGFGNTIYF.

Comments on this clonotype: This may come from a read error, since a much larger clone is one base off. The CDR3 nucleotides are TGTGCCAGCAGCTTCCCCCAGACAGGGATAGTGATCTTGGCCAAAAACATTCAGCACTTC. This encodes CASSFPQTGIVILAKNIQHF. This chain connects TRBV28 to TRBJ2-4; 7 bases line up with TRBD1. This CDR3 has 20 residues. CDR1 is MDHEN, CDR2 SYDVKM, per germline.

This clonotype was observed at least ten times. The chain employs TRBV20-1 and TRBJ2-1; D possibly matches TRBD1 or TRBD2 (5 bases each). CDR1 and CDR2 from the germline V gene are DFQATT and SNEGSKA (reference sequence). Trimming took 4 bases from V and 10 from J, leaving 8 bases between them. CDR3 length: 10 amino acids. CDR3: CSATGTEQFF. The CDR3 DNA follows: TGCAGTGCTACTGGGACCGAGCAGTTCTTC.

This clonotype has just a few counts. The V call is TRBV7-9, the J call TRBJ2-1; D is possibly TRBD1 (5 bases). Trimming took 1 base from V and 10 from J, leaving 11 bases between them. Germline V gene data show CDR1 as SEHNR and CDR2 as FQNEAQ (reference sequence). This CDR3 is built from 13 residues. For the CDR3, the DNA is TGTGCCAGCAGCTTAGAGGGAAGGGGCGAGCAGTTCTTC. Translating gives CASSLEGRGEQFF.

The sample holds a few counts of this clonotype. This chain links TRBV20-1 with TRBJ2-7, with unresolved D. Germline V CDR1 and CDR2: DFQATT, SNEGSKA (reference sequence). The CDR3 covers 13 residues. Trimming pared 3 bases from V and 7 bases from J, leaving 16 bases between. CDR3 DNA sequence: TGCAGTGCTAGCCAGACCTCACCAGGAGAGCAGTACTTC. Its protein product is CSASQTSPGEQYF.